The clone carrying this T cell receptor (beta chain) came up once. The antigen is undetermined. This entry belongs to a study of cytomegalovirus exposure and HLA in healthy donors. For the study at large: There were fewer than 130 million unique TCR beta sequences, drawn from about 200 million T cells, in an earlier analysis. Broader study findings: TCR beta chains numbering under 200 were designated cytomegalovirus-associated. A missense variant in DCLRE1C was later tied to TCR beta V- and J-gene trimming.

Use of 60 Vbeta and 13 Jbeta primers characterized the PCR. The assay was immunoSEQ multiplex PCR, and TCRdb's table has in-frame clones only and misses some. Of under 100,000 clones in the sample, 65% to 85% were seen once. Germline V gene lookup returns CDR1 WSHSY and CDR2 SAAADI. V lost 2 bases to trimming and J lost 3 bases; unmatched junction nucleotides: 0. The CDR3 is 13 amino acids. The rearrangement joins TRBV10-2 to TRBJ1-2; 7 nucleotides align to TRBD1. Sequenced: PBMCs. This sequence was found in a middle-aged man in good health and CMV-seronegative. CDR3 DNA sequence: TGCGCCAGCAGTGAGAGGGGGCACTATGGCTACACCTTC. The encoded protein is CASSERGHYGYTF.